These 12 T cell receptor beta chains originate from one sample sequenced in a study of cytomegalovirus exposure and HLA in healthy donors. Using immunoSEQ multiplex PCR, the repertoire was profiled, and TCRdb retains in-frame clones only, with some absent. Here the sample spans around 120,000 clones, around 87% being singletons. Sequencing input: PBMCs. The receptors were gathered from a woman under 30 in good health and CMV-seropositive.

This rearrangement joins TRBV6-5 to TRBJ2-1, with D maybe TRBD2 (6 bases). The CDR3 contains 12 residues. Germline V gives CDR1 MNHEY, CDR2 SVGAGI. V was pared by 8 bases and J by 5 bases, with 10 bases between. The CDR3 DNA is TGTGCCAGCTCCAGGGAGGACAATGAGCAGTTCTTC. Residues: CASSREDNEQFF.

The chain employs TRBV5-4 and TRBJ2-5, with 8 nucleotides matching TRBD1. Losses at the gene ends were 1 base for V and 1 base for J; bases not matched to a gene: 3. Germline CDR1 reads SGHNT; CDR2 reads YYREEE (reference sequence). This CDR3 is built from 15 residues. The CDR3 is CASSLKGTGQETQYF. CDR3 nucleotides: TGTGCCAGCAGCTTGAAGGGGACAGGCCAAGAGACCCAGTACTTC.

This chain links TRBV11-1 with TRBJ2-3; the D gene is possibly TRBD2 (6 bases). There are 18 residues in the CDR3. CDR1 and CDR2 from the germline V gene are SGHAT and FQDESV (reference sequence). The germline V and J ends were trimmed by 5 bases and 0 bases, with 21 bases remaining between them. CDR3 in DNA: TGTGCCAGCAGCCCAAAGCGATTAGCGGCACTCAGCACAGATACGCAGTATTTT. Residues: CASSPKRLAALSTDTQYF.

This chain uses TRBV4-3 with TRBJ2-7; 12 bases line up with TRBD2. V lost 3 bases to trimming and J lost 6 bases; unmatched junction nucleotides: 12. CDR1 is LGHNA and CDR2 is YSLEER in the germline V gene. This CDR3 has 17 amino acids. The CDR3 nucleotides read TGCGCCAGCAGCCACGGATTAGCTAGCGGGAGGGCCCCCGAGCAGTACTTC. This codes for CASSHGLASGRAPEQYF.

The rearrangement uses TRBV6-5 and TRBJ1-1; D not certain. This CDR3 spans 14 amino acids. V lost 2 bases and J lost 1, with 8 bases in between. The germline V gene encodes CDR1 MNHEY and CDR2 SVGAGI. CDR3 protein: CASSYRAGNTEAFF. CDR3 nucleotide sequence: TGTGCCAGCAGTTACCGCGCAGGGAACACTGAAGCTTTCTTT.

The chain recombines TRBV6-5 with TRBJ2-7; perhaps TRBD2 as D (5 bases). The length of the CDR3 is 13 residues. CDR1 MNHEY and CDR2 SVGAGI come from the germline V gene. Trimming left V 5 bases short and J 4 bases short, with 12 bases between. The DNA for the CDR3 is TGTGCCAGCAGTCCGGGGTGGGAGTACGAGCAGTACTTC. This translates into CASSPGWEYEQYF.

This clone came up once. This chain connects TRBV5-1 to TRBJ1-1; 7 bases align to TRBD1. The CDR3 spans 16 residues. Germline V gene sequence: CDR1 SGHRS, CDR2 YFSETQ. V lost 4 bases to trimming and J lost 0 bases; unmatched junction nucleotides: 9. The CDR3, as DNA: TGCGCCAGCAGCACGATAAGAGGGGGCCTGAACACTGAAGCTTTCTTT. It specifies CASSTIRGGLNTEAFF. Supplemented by reference TRBV5-1 and TRBJ1-1, the full variable domain reads KAGVTQTPRYLIKTRGQQVTLSCSPISGHRSVSWYQQTPGQGLQFLFEYFSETQRNKGNFPGRFSGRQFSNSRSEMNVSTLELGDSALYLCASSTIRGGLNTEAFFGQGTRLTVV.

The chain links TRBV4-1 to TRBJ1-1; TRBD1 matches at 9 bases. J gave up 1 base and V 0 bases, and 3 bases lay outside the gene matches. The CDR3 is made up of 16 amino acids. Germline V gene sequence: CDR1 MGHRA, CDR2 YSYEKL. The CDR3 loop is CASSQDQTGGNTEAFF. CDR3 nucleotide sequence: TGCGCCAGCAGCCAAGACCAGACAGGGGGGAACACTGAAGCTTTCTTT.

V and J are TRBV5-4 and TRBJ2-5; tentatively, D is TRBD2 (6 bases). V gave up 2 bases and J gave up 4 bases, with 9 bases separating them. The CDR3 runs to 13 residues. Germline V gives CDR1 SGHNT, CDR2 YYREEE (reference sequence). CDR3: CASSFQEGETQYF. CDR3 sequence (DNA): TGTGCCAGCAGCTTTCAGGAGGGAGAGACCCAGTACTTC. Full variable domain (missing parts from reference TRBV5-4 and TRBJ2-5): ETGVTQSPTHLIKTRGQQVTLRCSSQSGHNTVSWYQQALGQGPQFIFQYYREEENGRGNFPPRFSGLQFPNYSSELNVNALELDDSALYLCASSFQEGETQYFGPGTRLLVL.

The chain has TRBV19 and TRBJ1-2; D is perhaps TRBD1 (6 bases). Trimming cost V 8 bases and J 4 bases, with 17 bases left between them. The CDR3 sequence is 14 residues long. Germline loops: CDR1 LNHDA, CDR2 SQIVND (reference sequence). The CDR3 DNA is TGTGCCAGTCGATATGGGGGGGGCGTCTATGGCTACACCTTC. Its translation: CASRYGGGVYGYTF.

This clone was seen once. V gene TRBV29-1 combines with J gene TRBJ1-1, with TRBD1 identical over 10 bases. The germline CDR1 and CDR2 sequences are SQVTM and ANQGSEA. This CDR3 has 15 residues. The V gene end was trimmed by 6 bases and the J gene end by 0 bases; junction bases not matched to a gene: 7. CDR3 DNA: TGCAGCGTCGACAGGGGGCTTCACATGAACACTGAAGCTTTCTTT. Its translation: CSVDRGLHMNTEAFF.

The chain joins TRBV19 to TRBJ2-2, with 9 bases fitting TRBD2. Germline CDR1 reads LNHDA; CDR2 reads SQIVND (reference sequence). The V segment lost 6 bases and the J segment 0 bases; nucleotides outside the gene matches: 5. The CDR3 is made up of 16 amino acids. In DNA, the CDR3 is TGTGCCAGTAGCCTCCGACTAGCGGCGAACACCGGGGAGCTGTTTTTT. This translates into CASSLRLAANTGELFF.